Listed below are T cell receptor beta chains from one sample, sequenced in a study of T-cell memory formation after mild COVID-19. Each CDR3 protein is one row after TCRdb ran MiXCR on the 5' RACE reads. The sample contains 250,000 to 350,000 distinct CDR3 sequences, roughly an eighth of which appear only once. Sample: PBMCs or a T cell subset sorted from them (not recorded which). All receptors come from a man younger than 35 who had mild COVID-19 (a few samples of this study predate the infection). Cell type and time point are not known. The CDR3 runs from the conserved cysteine through the conserved F or W. D genes are given only for firm matches. Expanded clones get a size class; other rows say once, few or many, or leave the size out.

cdr3_aa cdr3_nt d_call j_call v_call clone_size
CASSRTSGGVNTQYF TGTGCCAGCAGCCGGACTAGCGGGGGGGTAAATACGCAGTATTTT TRBD2 TRBJ2-3 TRBV7-3 few
CASSLATQVRNEQFF TGTGCCAGCAGCCTGGCGACCCAAGTTAGGAATGAGCAGTTCTTC . TRBJ2-1 TRBV7-9 .
CSARDRGLAGAPNEQFF TGCAGTGCTAGAGATAGGGGACTAGCGGGGGCCCCCAATGAGCAGTTCTTC TRBD2 TRBJ2-1 TRBV20-1 many
CSATKSGGADTQYF TGCAGTGCCACAAAAAGCGGGGGGGCAGATACGCAGTATTTT TRBD2 TRBJ2-3 TRBV20-1 .
CSASGTGEGIYNYGYTF TGCAGTGCTAGTGGGACAGGGGAGGGCATCTATAACTATGGCTACACCTTC TRBD1 TRBJ1-2 TRBV20-1 .
CSVRPRTANTEAFF TGCAGCGTCCGACCAAGGACAGCGAACACTGAAGCTTTCTTT . TRBJ1-1 TRBV29-1 .
CASSRDSSQDTQYF TGCGCCAGCAGCCGGGACTCCAGCCAAGATACGCAGTATTTT . TRBJ2-3 TRBV5-1 many
CAIRYSTGDEQYF TGTGCCATCCGATACTCGACAGGGGACGAGCAGTACTTC TRBD1 TRBJ2-7 TRBV10-3 few
CASSQNRHSGVGTEAFF TGTGCCAGCAGCCAAAACAGGCATTCGGGTGTAGGCACTGAAGCTTTCTTT . TRBJ1-1 TRBV3-1 .
CAPGGGPQETQYF TGTGCCCCGGGCGGGGGTCCCCAAGAGACCCAGTACTTC TRBD2 TRBJ2-5 TRBV7-9 many
CASSTGDSSIVFQETQYF TGTGCCAGCAGCACGGGAGATTCAAGTATAGTATTTCAAGAGACCCAGTACTTC . TRBJ2-5 TRBV9 few
CASSYSIESPLHF TGTGCCAGCAGTTACTCGATTGAGTCTCCCCTCCACTTT . TRBJ1-6 TRBV6-5 .
CASSPSRVTDTQYF TGTGCCAGCAGCCCTAGTAGGGTAACAGATACGCAGTATTTT . TRBJ2-3 TRBV7-3 few
CASSRSLAGTDKQYF TGTGCCAGCAGCCGCTCACTAGCGGGTACAGATAAGCAGTATTTT TRBD2 TRBJ2-3 TRBV7-3 .
CASRVSGWENQPQHF TGTGCCAGCAGAGTTTCGGGGTGGGAGAATCAGCCCCAGCATTTT . TRBJ1-5 TRBV2 .
CASSARPDRAGNTIYF TGTGCCAGCAGTGCCCGGCCGGACAGGGCTGGAAACACCATATATTTT TRBD1 TRBJ1-3 TRBV6-1 .
CASSYASGGTKNIQYF TGCGCCAGCAGCTATGCTAGCGGGGGGACCAAAAACATTCAGTACTTC TRBD2 TRBJ2-4 TRBV5-1 few
CASSLARGSYEQYF TGTGCCAGCAGCTTAGCGAGGGGATCCTACGAGCAGTACTTC . TRBJ2-7 TRBV7-6 few
CASSLRTGTGELFF TGTGCCAGCAGCCTCAGGACAGGGACCGGGGAGCTGTTTTTT TRBD1 TRBJ2-2 TRBV27 many
CASSVVGESTDTQYF TGTGCCAGCAGCGTAGTTGGGGAAAGCACAGATACGCAGTATTTT . TRBJ2-3 TRBV9 few
CASSQDPGTASSGANVLTF TGTGCCAGCAGCCAAGACCCCGGGACAGCGAGCTCTGGGGCCAACGTCCTGACTTTC TRBD1 TRBJ2-6 TRBV4-2 .
CASRQGGSPLHF TGCGCCAGCAGACAGGGCGGATCACCCCTCCACTTT . TRBJ1-6 TRBV5-1 .
CASLSSGNTEAFF TGTGCCAGCTTAAGCTCCGGGAACACTGAAGCTTTCTTT . TRBJ1-1 TRBV7-6 .
CASSQDSGKNIQYF TGCGCCAGCAGCCAAGATAGCGGGAAAAACATTCAGTACTTC TRBD2 TRBJ2-4 TRBV4-3 few
CASSYAVTGELFF TGTGCCAGCAGTTACGCGGTCACCGGGGAGCTGTTTTTT . TRBJ2-2 TRBV6-6 .
CASGGTGGVPETQYF TGTGCCAGCGGGGGGACAGGGGGCGTGCCAGAGACCCAGTACTTC TRBD1 TRBJ2-5 TRBV12-3/TRBV12-4 .
CASTFLTPPGGSKPEAFF TGTGCCAGCACGTTTCTAACCCCGCCCGGGGGAAGCAAACCCGAAGCTTTCTTT . TRBJ1-1 TRBV7-2 .
CASSYRDRGIVSGYTF TGTGCCAGCAGTTACCGGGACAGGGGGATTGTCTCTGGCTACACCTTC TRBD1 TRBJ1-2 TRBV27 few
CSQGQGAKDRGYTF TGTTCACAGGGACAGGGGGCGAAAGATCGTGGCTACACCTTC TRBD1 TRBJ1-2 TRBV2 .
CASAASGGYGDTEAFF TGCGCCAGTGCAGCCTCAGGGGGCTATGGGGACACTGAAGCTTTCTTT TRBD1 TRBJ1-1 TRBV5-1 few
CASSAIQVRSLYNEQFF TGCGCCAGCAGCGCCATACAGGTTCGCTCGCTCTACAATGAGCAGTTCTTC . TRBJ2-1 TRBV5-1 few
CASSLAGTVNEKLFF TGTGCCAGCAGCTTAGCCGGGACAGTCAATGAAAAACTGTTTTTT TRBD1 TRBJ1-4 TRBV7-8 few
CASSRPDNEQFF TGCGCCAGCAGCCGACCGGACAATGAGCAGTTCTTC . TRBJ2-1 TRBV5-1 few
CATSGYGGTDTQYF TGTGCCACCAGCGGTTACGGCGGCACAGATACGCAGTATTTT . TRBJ2-3 TRBV15 few
CASTLGGLGNF TGTGCCAGCACCCTAGGGGGACTAGGGAACTTC TRBD2 TRBJ2-4 TRBV27 few
CASSRANYGYTF TGTGCCAGCAGCCGAGCTAACTATGGCTACACCTTC . TRBJ1-2 TRBV7-2 .
CSVDGQIVNYGYTF TGCAGCGTTGATGGACAGATAGTTAACTATGGCTACACCTTC . TRBJ1-2 TRBV29-1 .
CASSEQEYYGYTF TGTGCCAGCAGTGAGCAGGAGTACTATGGCTACACCTTC . TRBJ1-2 TRBV2 .
CASSSSGGGGSTDTQYF TGTGCCAGCAGCTCTAGCGGGGGGGGAGGATCCACAGATACGCAGTATTTT TRBD2 TRBJ2-3 TRBV9 .
CASSYMVQGANSPLHF TGTGCCAGCAGTTACATGGTACAGGGGGCAAATTCACCCCTCCACTTT TRBD1 TRBJ1-6 TRBV6-5 .
CASLIRGRGARNEQFF TGCGCCAGCCTTATACGGGGCCGGGGCGCAAGAAATGAGCAGTTCTTC . TRBJ2-1 TRBV5-1 few
CASRAQGARGNTIYF TGCGCCAGCAGAGCGCAGGGGGCGCGTGGAAACACCATATATTTT TRBD1 TRBJ1-3 TRBV4-1 .
CASSSRDRGDYEQYF TGTGCCAGCAGCTCCCGGGACAGGGGAGACTACGAGCAGTACTTC TRBD1 TRBJ2-7 TRBV5-6 few
CATSGSGINTGELFF TGTGCCACCAGTGGGTCAGGGATCAACACCGGGGAGCTGTTTTTT . TRBJ2-2 TRBV24-1 .
CASRPGEYQETQYF TGTGCCAGCAGACCGGGGGAGTACCAAGAGACCCAGTACTTC . TRBJ2-5 TRBV12-3/TRBV12-4 .
CASSPGDRGGVDTEAFF TGTGCCAGCAGTCCCGGAGACAGGGGAGGGGTCGACACTGAAGCTTTCTTT TRBD1 TRBJ1-1 TRBV27 .
CASSLYMNTEAFF TGTGCCAGCAGCCTGTACATGAACACTGAAGCTTTCTTT . TRBJ1-1 TRBV7-9 .
CASSPWGDTQYF TGTGCCAGCAGCCCCTGGGGAGATACGCAGTATTTT . TRBJ2-3 TRBV7-9 .
CASSSGLAGTWRTQYF TGTGCCAGCAGTTCCGGACTAGCGGGGACTTGGAGGACCCAGTACTTC TRBD2 TRBJ2-5 TRBV7-9 .
CASTARDSHEQYF TGTGCCAGCACGGCAAGGGATTCCCACGAGCAGTACTTC . TRBJ2-7 TRBV7-9 .
CASSSNRGWTEAFF TGTGCCAGCAGCTCCAACAGGGGGTGGACTGAAGCTTTCTTT TRBD1 TRBJ1-1 TRBV3-1 few
CASSPGTSASYEQYF TGTGCCAGCAGTCCCGGGACTAGCGCCTCCTACGAGCAGTACTTC TRBD2 TRBJ2-7 TRBV12-3/TRBV12-4 many
CSVDPSLSYNEQFF TGCAGCGTTGATCCTAGCCTCTCCTACAATGAGCAGTTCTTC . TRBJ2-1 TRBV29-1 .
CASSLAPPGLAQFYNEQFF TGTGCCAGCAGCTTAGCGCCCCCGGGACTAGCGCAGTTCTACAATGAGCAGTTCTTC TRBD2 TRBJ2-1 TRBV7-6 many
CASSQGGNYGYTF TGTGCCAGCAGCCAAGGGGGCAACTATGGCTACACCTTC . TRBJ1-2 TRBV14 many
CASSQNDRGTEAFF TGTGCCAGCAGCCAGAACGACAGGGGCACTGAAGCTTTCTTT TRBD1 TRBJ1-1 TRBV3-1 few
CASSLPGESADTQYF TGTGCCAGCAGCTTGCCAGGGGAGAGCGCAGATACGCAGTATTTT . TRBJ2-3 TRBV5-6 few